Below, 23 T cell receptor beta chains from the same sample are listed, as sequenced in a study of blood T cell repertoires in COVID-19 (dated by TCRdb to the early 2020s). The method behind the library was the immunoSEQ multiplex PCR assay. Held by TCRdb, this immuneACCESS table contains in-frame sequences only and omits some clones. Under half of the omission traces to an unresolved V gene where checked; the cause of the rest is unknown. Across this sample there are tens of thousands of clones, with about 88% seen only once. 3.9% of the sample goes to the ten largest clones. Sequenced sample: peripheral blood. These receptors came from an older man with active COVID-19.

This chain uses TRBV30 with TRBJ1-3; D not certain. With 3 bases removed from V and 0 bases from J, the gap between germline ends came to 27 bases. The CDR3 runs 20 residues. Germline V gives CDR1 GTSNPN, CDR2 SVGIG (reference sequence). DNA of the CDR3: TGTGCCTGGAGCGCCCTGGCGGGATGGGCAGGACCGAGCTCTGGAAACACCATATATTTT. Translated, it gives CAWSALAGWAGPSSGNTIYF. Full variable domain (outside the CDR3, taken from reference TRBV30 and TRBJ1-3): SQTIHQWPATLVQPVGSPLSLECTVEGTSNPNLYWYRQAAGRGLQLLFYSVGIGQISSEVPQNLSASRPQDRQFILSSKKLLLSDSGFYLCAWSALAGWAGPSSGNTIYFGEGSWLTVV.

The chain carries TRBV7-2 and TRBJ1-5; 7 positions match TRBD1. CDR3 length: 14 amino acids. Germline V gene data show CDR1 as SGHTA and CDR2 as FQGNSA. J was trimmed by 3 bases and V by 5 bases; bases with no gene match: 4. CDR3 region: CASSTTGPNQPQHF. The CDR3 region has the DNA TGTGCCAGCAGCACGACAGGGCCCAATCAGCCCCAGCATTTT.

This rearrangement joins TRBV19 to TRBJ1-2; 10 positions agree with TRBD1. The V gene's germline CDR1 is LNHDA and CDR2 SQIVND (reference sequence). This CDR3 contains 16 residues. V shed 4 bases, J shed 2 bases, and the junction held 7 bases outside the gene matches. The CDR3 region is CASSKTGGASNYGYTF. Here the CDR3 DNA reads TGTGCCAGTAGTAAGACAGGGGGCGCTTCCAACTATGGCTACACCTTC.

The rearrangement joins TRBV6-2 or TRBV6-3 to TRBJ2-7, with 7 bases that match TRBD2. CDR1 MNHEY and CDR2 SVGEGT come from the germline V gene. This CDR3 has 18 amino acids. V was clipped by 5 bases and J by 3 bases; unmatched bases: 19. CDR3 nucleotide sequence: TGTGCCAGCAGTGGAGGACTAGGGGCCCAAAAAGGCGGCTACGAGCAGTACTTC. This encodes CASSGGLGAQKGGYEQYF.

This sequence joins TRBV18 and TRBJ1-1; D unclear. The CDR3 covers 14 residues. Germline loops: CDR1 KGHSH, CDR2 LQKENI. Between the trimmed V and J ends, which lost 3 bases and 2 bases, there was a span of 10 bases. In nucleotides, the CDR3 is TGTGCCAGCTCACCCCCCCTCCCCAACACTGAAGCTTTCTTT. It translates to CASSPPLPNTEAFF.

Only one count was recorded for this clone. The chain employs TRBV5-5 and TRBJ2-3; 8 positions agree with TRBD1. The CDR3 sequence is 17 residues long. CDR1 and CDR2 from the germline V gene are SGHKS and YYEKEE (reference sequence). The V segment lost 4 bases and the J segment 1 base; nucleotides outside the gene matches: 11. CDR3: CASSRTRGRSGTDTQYF. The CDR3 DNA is TGTGCCAGCAGCCGAACCAGGGGGCGCTCCGGCACAGATACGCAGTATTTT.

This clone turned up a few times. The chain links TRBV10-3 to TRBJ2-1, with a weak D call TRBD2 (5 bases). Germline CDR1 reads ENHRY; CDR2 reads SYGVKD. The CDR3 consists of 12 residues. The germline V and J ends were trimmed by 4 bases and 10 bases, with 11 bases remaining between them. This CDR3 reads CAISVLAGEQFF. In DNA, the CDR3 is TGTGCCATCAGTGTCCTAGCTGGCGAGCAGTTCTTC.

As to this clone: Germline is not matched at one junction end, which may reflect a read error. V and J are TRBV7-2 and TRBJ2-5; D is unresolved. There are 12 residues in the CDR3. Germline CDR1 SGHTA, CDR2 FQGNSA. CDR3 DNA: TGTGCCAGCAGCTTGAGCCCAGAGGCCCAGTACTTC. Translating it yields CASSLSPEAQYF.

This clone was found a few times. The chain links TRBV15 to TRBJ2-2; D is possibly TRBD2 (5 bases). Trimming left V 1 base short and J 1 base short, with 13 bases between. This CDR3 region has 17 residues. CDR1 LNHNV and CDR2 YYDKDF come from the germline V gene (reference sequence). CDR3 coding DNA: TGTGCCACCAGCAGAGTGTTGGTTGGAGGGAACACCGGGGAGCTGTTTTTT. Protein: CATSRVLVGGNTGELFF.

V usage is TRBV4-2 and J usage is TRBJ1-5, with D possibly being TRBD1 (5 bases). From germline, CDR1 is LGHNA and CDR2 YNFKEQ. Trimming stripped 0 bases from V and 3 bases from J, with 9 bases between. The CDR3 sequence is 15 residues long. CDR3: CASSQEAGNNQPQHF. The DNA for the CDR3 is TGTGCCAGCAGCCAAGAGGCAGGGAACAATCAGCCCCAGCATTTT.

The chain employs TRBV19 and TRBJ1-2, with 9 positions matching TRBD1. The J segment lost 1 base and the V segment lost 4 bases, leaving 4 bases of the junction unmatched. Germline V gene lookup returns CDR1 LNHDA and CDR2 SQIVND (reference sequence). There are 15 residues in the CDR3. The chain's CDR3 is CASSTPGQGNYGYTF. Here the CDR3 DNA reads TGTGCCAGTAGTACCCCGGGACAGGGTAACTATGGCTACACCTTC.

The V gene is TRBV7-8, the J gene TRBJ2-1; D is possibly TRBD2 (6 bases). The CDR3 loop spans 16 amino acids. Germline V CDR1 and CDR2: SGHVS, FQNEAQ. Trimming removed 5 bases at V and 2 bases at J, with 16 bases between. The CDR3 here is CASSPRIAATYNEQFF. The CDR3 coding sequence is TGTGCCAGCAGCCCCCGGATAGCGGCTACCTACAATGAGCAGTTCTTC.

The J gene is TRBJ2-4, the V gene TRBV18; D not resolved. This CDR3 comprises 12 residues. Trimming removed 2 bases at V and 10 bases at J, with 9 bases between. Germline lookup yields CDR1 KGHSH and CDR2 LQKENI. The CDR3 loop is CASSPGETIQYF. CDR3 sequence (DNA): TGTGCCAGCTCACCAGGAGAGACTATTCAGTACTTC.

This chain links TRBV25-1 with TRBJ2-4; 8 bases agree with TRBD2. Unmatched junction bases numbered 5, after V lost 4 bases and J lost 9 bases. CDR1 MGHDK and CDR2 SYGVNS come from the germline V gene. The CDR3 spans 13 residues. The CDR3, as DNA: TGTGCCAGCAGTGGAGCGGGAGTGGGCATTCAGTACTTC. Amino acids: CASSGAGVGIQYF.

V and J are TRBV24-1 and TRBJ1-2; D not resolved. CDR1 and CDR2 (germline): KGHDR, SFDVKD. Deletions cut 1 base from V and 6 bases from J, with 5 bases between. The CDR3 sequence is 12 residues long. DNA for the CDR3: TGTGCCACCAGTGATTTAGCGGATGGCTACACCTTC. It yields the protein CATSDLADGYTF.

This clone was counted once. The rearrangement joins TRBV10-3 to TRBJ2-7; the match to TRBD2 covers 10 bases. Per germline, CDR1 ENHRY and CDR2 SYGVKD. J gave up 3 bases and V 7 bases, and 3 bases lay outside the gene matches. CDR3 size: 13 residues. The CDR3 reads CAITRLAGYEQYF. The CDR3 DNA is TGTGCCATCACTCGACTAGCGGGCTACGAGCAGTACTTC.

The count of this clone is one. The CDR3 coding sequence is TGTGCCAGCTCACCGGGCCTTGAGAATGAAAAACTGTTTTTT. As protein: CASSPGLENEKLFF. The chain combines TRBV18 with TRBJ1-4; D is ambiguous. Looked up from germline, CDR1 is KGHSH and CDR2 is LQKENI. This CDR3 has 14 amino acids. Between the trimmed V and J ends, which lost 3 bases and 5 bases, there was a span of 10 bases.

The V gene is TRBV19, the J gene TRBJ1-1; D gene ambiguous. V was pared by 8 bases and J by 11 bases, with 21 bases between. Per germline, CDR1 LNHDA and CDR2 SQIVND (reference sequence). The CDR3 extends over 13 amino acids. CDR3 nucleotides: TGTGCCAGTGCCCTCGGGTTGGCCGGGGAGGCTTTCTTT. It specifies CASALGLAGEAFF.

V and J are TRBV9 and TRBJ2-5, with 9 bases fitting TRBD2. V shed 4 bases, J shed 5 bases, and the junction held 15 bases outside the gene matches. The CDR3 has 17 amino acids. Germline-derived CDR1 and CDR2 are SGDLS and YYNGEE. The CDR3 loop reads CASSPRGGGRAGETQYF. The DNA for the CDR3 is TGTGCCAGCAGCCCCCGGGGGGGCGGGAGGGCCGGGGAGACCCAGTACTTC.

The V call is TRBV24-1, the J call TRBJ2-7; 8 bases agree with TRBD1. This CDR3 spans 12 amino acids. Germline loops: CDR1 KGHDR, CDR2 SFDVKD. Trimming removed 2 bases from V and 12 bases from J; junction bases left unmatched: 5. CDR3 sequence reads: CATSDSDRVWYF. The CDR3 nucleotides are TGTGCCACCAGTGATTCGGACAGGGTTTGGTACTTC.

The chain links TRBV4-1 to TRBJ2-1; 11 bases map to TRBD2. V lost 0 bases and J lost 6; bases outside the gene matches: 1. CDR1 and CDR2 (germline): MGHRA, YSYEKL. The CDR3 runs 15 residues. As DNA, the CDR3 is TGCGCCAGCAGCCAAGAGGGGACTAGCGGCAATGAGCAGTTCTTC. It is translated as CASSQEGTSGNEQFF.

This CDR3 is CASRINPGGRQETQYF. The CDR3 region has the DNA TGTGCCAGCCGAATAAACCCAGGGGGTCGGCAAGAGACCCAGTACTTC. The rearrangement uses TRBV2 and TRBJ2-5; TRBD1 agrees at 7 bases. This CDR3 is built from 16 residues. Germline lookup yields CDR1 SNHLY and CDR2 FYNNEI. The V segment lost 8 bases and the J segment 2 bases; nucleotides outside the gene matches: 14.

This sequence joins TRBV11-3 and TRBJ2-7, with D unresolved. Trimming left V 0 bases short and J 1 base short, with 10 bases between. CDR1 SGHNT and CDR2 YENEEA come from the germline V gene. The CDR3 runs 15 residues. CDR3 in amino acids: CASSLDPSRSYEQYF. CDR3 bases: TGTGCCAGCAGCTTAGATCCAAGCAGGTCCTACGAGCAGTACTTC.